The source of this TCR beta chain is a study of control samples from healthy donors and cancer patients. Profiled with immunoSEQ multiplex PCR; TCRdb holds only in-frame clones, not every one. The data contain approximately 150,000 clones, 96% of them seen just once; the ten biggest clones take up 0.85% to 1.3%. The CDR3 runs 15 residues. From germline, CDR1 is SNHLY and CDR2 FYNNEI. The ends were cut back, 2 bases at V and 1 base at J, with 9 bases in the middle. The receptor's source is a woman in her thirties in good health. The V and J genes are TRBV2 and TRBJ2-1; D is unclear. The sample comprised blood. The CDR3 sequence: CASSEQSKSYNEQFF. DNA for the CDR3: TGTGCCAGCAGTGAACAAAGCAAGTCCTACAATGAGCAGTTCTTC.